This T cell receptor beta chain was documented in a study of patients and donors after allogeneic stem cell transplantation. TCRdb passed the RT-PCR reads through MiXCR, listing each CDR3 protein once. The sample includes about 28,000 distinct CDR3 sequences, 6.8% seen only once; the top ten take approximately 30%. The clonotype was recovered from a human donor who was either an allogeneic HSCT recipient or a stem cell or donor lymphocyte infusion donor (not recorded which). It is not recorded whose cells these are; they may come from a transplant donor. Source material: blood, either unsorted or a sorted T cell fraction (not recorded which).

The CDR3 loop reads CASSREGSTDTQYF. Here the CDR3 DNA reads TGTGCCAGCAGCCGAGAGGGAAGCACAGATACGCAGTATTTT. The chain couples TRBV3-1 to TRBJ2-3, with D perhaps matching TRBD2 (5 bases). The V end lost 4 bases, the J end lost 0 bases, and 8 bases lay between the germline ends. This CDR3 spans 14 amino acids. Germline lookup yields CDR1 LGHDT and CDR2 YNNKEL (reference sequence).